A single sample is the source of the 5 T cell receptor beta chains below, sequenced in a study of Ad26.COV2.S vaccination and SARS-CoV-2 variants. The table came from immunoSEQ multiplex PCR; TCRdb's copy has only in-frame clones and leaves some out. The data contain over 400,000 clones, about 92% of them singletons. As for treatment: approximately 18 received Ad26.COV2.S at low or high dose, single or two shots; several received placebo; per-sample allocation not given. The investigators took samples on day 63 after the first vaccine or placebo injection. Sequences were derived from peripheral blood, sampled in a trial of Ad26.COV2.S vaccine versus placebo. All receptors come from a person between 18 and 65 years old who received the Ad26.COV2.S COVID-19 vaccine or a placebo.

The V call is TRBV7-9, the J call TRBJ2-1; 8 bases agree with TRBD1. CDR3 size: 16 residues. The V gene's germline CDR1 is SEHNR and CDR2 FQNEAQ (reference sequence). Unmatched junction bases numbered 6, after V lost 5 bases and J lost 0 bases. In nucleotides, the CDR3 is TGTGCCAGCAGCCCCCGGACAGGGAGCTCCTACAATGAGCAGTTCTTC. Translated: CASSPRTGSSYNEQFF.

V gene TRBV28 combines with J gene TRBJ1-2, with a weak D call TRBD1 (5 bases). The CDR3 loop spans 16 amino acids. V was clipped by 2 bases and J by 8 bases, with 21 bases between them. CDR1 is MDHEN and CDR2 is SYDVKM in the germline V gene. The CDR3 is CASSLGSAGRSRGYTF. CDR3 DNA sequence: TGTGCCAGCAGTTTAGGGTCGGCAGGGAGGTCGAGGGGCTACACCTTC.

This sequence joins TRBV28 and TRBJ2-2, with a tentative D call TRBD1 (5 bases). The CDR3 totals 14 residues. Germline V gives CDR1 MDHEN, CDR2 SYDVKM. Trimming pared 2 bases from V and 4 bases from J, leaving 8 bases between. CDR3 DNA: TGTGCCAGCAGTTTACAGGGCCCCACCGGGGAGCTGTTTTTT. It is translated as CASSLQGPTGELFF.

This clone showed up just a few times. The gene calls are TRBV3-1 (or the pseudogene TRBV3-2) and TRBJ2-1, with 9 bases aligning to TRBD2. This CDR3 is 15 amino acids long. The ends lost 1 base at V and 10 bases at J; junction bases unmatched: 8. CDR1 is LGHDT and CDR2 is YNNKEL in the germline V gene (reference sequence). CDR3 sequence: CASSQAGAGGDEQFF. The CDR3 nucleotides read TGTGCCAGCAGCCAAGCTGGAGCGGGAGGCGACGAGCAGTTCTTC.

The V gene is TRBV28, the J gene TRBJ2-7; 9 positions agree with TRBD2. The germline CDR1 and CDR2 sequences are MDHEN and SYDVKM. This CDR3 has 15 residues. Trimming took 7 bases from V and 1 from J; bases not matched to a gene: 8. The CDR3 here is CASNPSGRPSYEQYF. For the CDR3, the DNA is TGTGCCAGCAACCCCAGCGGGAGGCCTTCCTACGAGCAGTACTTC. The full variable domain, rest sourced from reference TRBV28 and TRBJ2-7, is DVKVTQSSRYLVKRTGEKVFLECVQDMDHENMFWYRQDPGLGLRLIYFSYDVKMKEKGDIPEGYSVSREKKERFSLILESASTNQTSMYLCASNPSGRPSYEQYFGPGTRLTVT.